The 21 T cell receptor beta chains reported below all come from one sample, sequenced in a study of blood T cell repertoires in COVID-19. Sequenced by immunoSEQ multiplex PCR; TCRdb stores in-frame clones only, minus some. This sample yields approximately 88,000 clones, of which approximately 80% are seen a single time; roughly 6.3% belongs to the top ten. Input material: peripheral blood. The receptor set was obtained from a man between 65 and 80 years old with COVID-19, enrolled during active disease.

Turning to this clone: Other DNA variants within this sample encode the same CDR3. The J gene is TRBJ2-4, the V gene TRBV28; the D is unclear. The CDR3 contains 12 residues. V gave up 5 bases and J gave up 1 base, with 3 bases separating them. CDR1 and CDR2 (germline): MDHEN, SYDVKM. The chain's CDR3 is CASSLAKNIQYF. The CDR3, as DNA: TGTGCCAGCAGTCTTGCCAAAAACATTCAGTACTTC.

The chain joins TRBV6-5 to TRBJ2-1; weak D call: TRBD1 (5 bases). V gave up 7 bases and J gave up 6 bases, with 19 bases separating them. Germline CDR1 is MNHEY and CDR2 is SVGAGI. The CDR3 runs 15 residues. The CDR3 DNA reads as TGTGCCAGCACCTACTGGGGTGAAAGGGGCAATGAGCAGTTCTTC. Amino acids: CASTYWGERGNEQFF.

This chain links TRBV7-2 with TRBJ1-2, with a tentative D call TRBD1 (6 bases). From germline, CDR1 is SGHTA and CDR2 FQGNSA. The CDR3 consists of 15 residues. Trimming stripped 2 bases from V and 2 bases from J, with 12 bases between. The CDR3 loop reads CASSLSRTENYGYTF. The CDR3 DNA reads TGTGCCAGCAGCTTATCCAGGACAGAGAACTATGGCTACACCTTC.

The chain joins TRBV18 to TRBJ1-3; 8 bases map to TRBD1. The germline gives CDR1 KGHSH, CDR2 LQKENI. Losses at the gene ends were 3 bases for V and 0 bases for J; bases not matched to a gene: 7. The CDR3 runs 17 residues. The CDR3 DNA is TGTGCCAGCTCACCCCTAGGGACAGGAACCTCTGGAAACACCATATATTTT. Translated: CASSPLGTGTSGNTIYF.

The rearrangement uses TRBV7-9 and TRBJ2-1; 8 positions match TRBD1. CDR1 and CDR2 (germline): SEHNR, FQNEAQ (reference sequence). The CDR3 spans 15 residues. The J segment lost 7 bases and the V segment lost 5 bases, leaving 10 bases of the junction unmatched. The CDR3 sequence is CASSARQGLENEQFF. The CDR3 region has the DNA TGTGCCAGCAGCGCCCGACAGGGGTTGGAAAATGAGCAGTTCTTC.

The chain recombines TRBV5-4 with TRBJ1-1, with D perhaps matching TRBD1 (6 bases). This CDR3 is 14 amino acids long. V lost 4 bases and J lost 5, with 15 bases in between. The germline V gene has CDR1 SGHNT and CDR2 YYREEE (reference sequence). As DNA, the CDR3 is TGTGCCAGCAGCGCGCAGGGGAGGGAGACTGAAGCTTTCTTT. Encoded protein: CASSAQGRETEAFF.

This sequence joins TRBV29-1 and TRBJ1-1; 9 bases map to TRBD1. The CDR3 spans 14 residues. CDR1 and CDR2 (germline): SQVTM, ANQGSEA. The V gene end was trimmed by 7 bases and the J gene end by 1 base; junction bases not matched to a gene: 7. The CDR3 spells CSGNRGRGNTEAFF. The CDR3 region has the DNA TGCAGCGGAAACAGGGGGCGGGGGAACACTGAAGCTTTCTTT. Looking up the rest from reference TRBV29-1 and TRBJ1-1 gives the full variable domain: SAVISQKPSRDICQRGTSLTIQCQVDSQVTMMFWYRQQPGQSLTLIATANQGSEATYESGFVIDKFPISRPNLTFSTLTVSNMSPEDSSIYLCSGNRGRGNTEAFFGQGTRLTVV.

This clone turned up a few times. This rearrangement joins TRBV28 to TRBJ1-4, with 10 bases that match TRBD1. The CDR3 has 18 amino acids. Unmatched junction bases numbered 13, after V lost 6 bases and J lost 3 bases. Germline CDR1 is MDHEN and CDR2 is SYDVKM. The CDR3 region is CASSTTGDRGLANEKLFF. Written as DNA, the CDR3 is TGTGCCAGCAGCACCACGGGGGACAGGGGTTTAGCTAATGAAAAACTGTTTTTT.

The gene calls are TRBV5-4 and TRBJ1-2; tentative D call: TRBD1 (6 bases). Germline V gene data show CDR1 as SGHNT and CDR2 as YYREEE (reference sequence). The CDR3 consists of 16 residues. Trimming shortened V by 3 bases and J by 4 bases, and 19 bases separated the two germline ends. The CDR3 here is CASSSLAGGGRYGYTF. DNA of the CDR3: TGTGCCAGCAGCTCGTTAGCTGGGGGCGGTCGCTATGGCTACACCTTC.

This clone came up once. The chain recombines TRBV5-1 with TRBJ1-2; 11 bases match TRBD1. Germline CDR1 reads SGHRS; CDR2 reads YFSETQ. The CDR3 runs to 16 residues. Trimming took 4 bases from V and 3 from J; bases not matched to a gene: 8. The CDR3 is CASSRGQGARDYGYTF. In DNA form, the CDR3 reads TGCGCCAGCAGCCGAGGACAGGGGGCGCGGGACTATGGCTACACCTTC.

The V gene is TRBV6-5, the J gene TRBJ2-7, with D hard to call. The CDR3 spans 11 residues. V was clipped by 2 bases and J by 5 bases, with 4 bases between them. The germline CDR1 and CDR2 sequences are MNHEY and SVGAGI. CDR3 sequence reads: CASSYLHEQYF. In DNA, the CDR3 is TGTGCCAGCAGTTACCTCCACGAGCAGTACTTC.

V usage is TRBV10-3 and J usage is TRBJ1-5; 7 bases align to TRBD1. CDR3 size: 17 residues. Germline V gene lookup returns CDR1 ENHRY and CDR2 SYGVKD. J was trimmed by 0 bases and V by 10 bases; bases with no gene match: 15. CDR3 DNA: TGTGCCACGCAAAGAGAGGGGGCAGCTTATAGCAATCAGCCCCAGCATTTT. Translation gives CATQREGAAYSNQPQHF.

The V and J genes are TRBV20-1 and TRBJ2-3; D remains unclear. Per germline, CDR1 DFQATT and CDR2 SNEGSKA (reference sequence). This CDR3 has 11 residues. With 5 bases removed from V and 4 bases from J, the gap between germline ends came to 7 bases. CDR3 sequence reads: CSAVLADTQYF. The CDR3 DNA sequence: TGCAGTGCTGTCCTTGCAGATACGCAGTATTTT.

The chain recombines TRBV4-3 with TRBJ1-6; the match to TRBD1 covers 9 bases. The CDR3 loop spans 16 amino acids. The germline gives CDR1 LGHNA, CDR2 YSLEER. The ends lost 3 bases at V and 9 bases at J; junction bases unmatched: 9. The chain's CDR3 is CASSQEQGARGSPLHF. CDR3 DNA: TGCGCCAGCAGCCAGGAACAGGGGGCGAGAGGTTCACCCCTCCACTTT.

The chain is built from TRBV7-9 and TRBJ2-1; D not resolved. Trimming took off 1 base at V and 4 bases at J, with 11 bases between the two ends. The CDR3 runs 15 residues. The germline V gene has CDR1 SEHNR and CDR2 FQNEAQ (reference sequence). CDR3 DNA sequence: TGTGCCAGCAGCTTAGGAGCGACCCTTTACAATGAGCAGTTCTTC. Protein: CASSLGATLYNEQFF.

This clone was observed a few times. This chain uses TRBV14 with TRBJ2-1, with D unresolved. CDR3 length equals 14 residues. V lost 5 bases and J 0 bases, leaving 8 bases between the germline ends. Germline CDR1 and CDR2: SGHDN and FVKESK. The DNA for the CDR3 is TGTGCCAGCAGCGGGCAAAGCTCCTACAATGAGCAGTTCTTC. Protein product: CASSGQSSYNEQFF.

The genes are TRBV5-1 and TRBJ2-7; D unresolved. Looked up from germline, CDR1 is SGHRS and CDR2 is YFSETQ. V was clipped by 4 bases and J by 2 bases, with 13 bases between them. The CDR3 is 14 amino acids. CDR3 sequence reads: CASSPQLGTYEQYF. The CDR3 DNA sequence: TGCGCCAGCAGCCCCCAGCTAGGAACCTACGAGCAGTACTTC.

In this sample, this clone turned up once. V is TRBV7-2 and J is TRBJ1-1, with 7 bases fitting TRBD1. CDR3 size: 13 residues. With 4 bases clipped from V and 3 bases from J, the junction kept 2 bases outside the gene matches. In germline, CDR1 is SGHTA, CDR2 FQGNSA. Written as DNA, the CDR3 is TGTGCCAGCAGCTCCCAGGGGGACACTGAAGCTTTCTTT. As protein: CASSSQGDTEAFF.

This chain connects TRBV7-9 to TRBJ2-7; 9 nucleotides line up with TRBD1. V lost 5 bases to trimming and J lost 6 bases; unmatched junction nucleotides: 11. Germline V gene lookup returns CDR1 SEHNR and CDR2 FQNEAQ (reference sequence). There are 15 residues in the CDR3. Written as DNA, the CDR3 is TGTGCCAGCAGCCGAGTCCGGACAGGGGATGGCGAGCAGTACTTC. Its translation is CASSRVRTGDGEQYF.

The count of this clone is one. V is TRBV5-8 and J is TRBJ1-5, with TRBD1 matching 7 bases. The CDR3 spans 17 residues. Germline CDR1 reads SGHTS; CDR2 reads YDEGEE. V lost 4 bases, J lost 1 base, and 11 bases stayed unmatched. CDR3 nucleotides: TGTGCCAGCAGCCAGGGACAGAACAGAGGGAGCAATCAGCCCCAGCATTTT. It encodes CASSQGQNRGSNQPQHF. Full variable domain (remainder filled in from reference TRBV5-8 and TRBJ1-5): EAGVTQSPTHLIKTRGQQATLRCSPISGHTSVYWYQQALGLGLQFLLWYDEGEERNRGNFPPRFSGRQFPNYSSELNVNALELEDSALYLCASSQGQNRGSNQPQHFGDGTRLSIL.

The rearrangement joins TRBV11-2 to TRBJ2-1; a weak D match, TRBD2 (5 bases). Per the germline V gene, CDR1 is SGHAT and CDR2 is FQNNGV. The CDR3 contains 14 residues. The V end was cut by 1 base, the J end by 6 bases, with 10 bases between. The CDR3 DNA is TGTGCCAGCAGCTTAGGGGCAGGAGGCAATGAGCAGTTCTTC. This gives the protein CASSLGAGGNEQFF.